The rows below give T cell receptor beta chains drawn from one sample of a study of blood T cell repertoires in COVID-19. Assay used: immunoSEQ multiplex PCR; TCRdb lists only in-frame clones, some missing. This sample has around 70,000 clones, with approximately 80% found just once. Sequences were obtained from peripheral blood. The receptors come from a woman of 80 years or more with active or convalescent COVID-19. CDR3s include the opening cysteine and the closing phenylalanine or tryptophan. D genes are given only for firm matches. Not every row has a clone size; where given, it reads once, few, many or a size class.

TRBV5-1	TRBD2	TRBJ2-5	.	CASSSGLAGKETQYF	TGCGCCAGCAGCTCGGGACTAGCGGGCAAAGAGACCCAGTACTTC
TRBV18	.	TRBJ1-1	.	CASSRKEWAKSTDCHEAFF	TGTGCCAGCTCACGCAAGGAATGGGCGAAATCGACAGACTGCCATGAAGCTTTCTTT
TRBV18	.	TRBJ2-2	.	CASSPDTGTGELFF	TGTGCCAGCTCGCCTGACACAGGGACCGGGGAGCTGTTTTTT
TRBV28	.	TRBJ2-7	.	CASSSVVSRDSSYEQYF	TGTGCCAGCAGTTCCGTGGTTTCGCGGGACAGCTCCTACGAGCAGTACTTC
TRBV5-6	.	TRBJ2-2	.	CASSFSGELFF	TGTGCCAGCAGTTTCTCCGGGGAGCTGTTTTTT
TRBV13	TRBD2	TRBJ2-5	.	CASSWTGTSGRETQYF	TGTGCCAGCAGCTGGACCGGGACTAGCGGGAGGGAGACCCAGTACTTC
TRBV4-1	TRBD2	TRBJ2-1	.	CASSQDPGGGTYNEQFF	TGCGCCAGCAGCCAAGATCCGGGGGGGGGAACCTACAATGAGCAGTTCTTC
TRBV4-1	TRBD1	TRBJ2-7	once	CASSPPGQGLEQYF	TGCGCCAGCAGCCCGCCGGGACAGGGCCTCGAGCAGTACTTC
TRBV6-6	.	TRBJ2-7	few	CASSFSNYEQYF	TGTGCCAGCAGTTTCTCCAACTACGAGCAGTACTTC
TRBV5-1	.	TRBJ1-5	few	CASSPGLDNQPQHF	TGCGCCAGCAGCCCGGGACTTGACAATCAGCCCCAGCATTTT
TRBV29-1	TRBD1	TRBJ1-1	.	CSVAQGAAEAFF	TGCAGCGTTGCACAGGGGGCGGCTGAAGCTTTCTTT
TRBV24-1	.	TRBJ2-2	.	CATSVTQGGAGELFF	TGTGCCACCAGTGTTACACAGGGAGGGGCCGGGGAGCTGTTTTTT